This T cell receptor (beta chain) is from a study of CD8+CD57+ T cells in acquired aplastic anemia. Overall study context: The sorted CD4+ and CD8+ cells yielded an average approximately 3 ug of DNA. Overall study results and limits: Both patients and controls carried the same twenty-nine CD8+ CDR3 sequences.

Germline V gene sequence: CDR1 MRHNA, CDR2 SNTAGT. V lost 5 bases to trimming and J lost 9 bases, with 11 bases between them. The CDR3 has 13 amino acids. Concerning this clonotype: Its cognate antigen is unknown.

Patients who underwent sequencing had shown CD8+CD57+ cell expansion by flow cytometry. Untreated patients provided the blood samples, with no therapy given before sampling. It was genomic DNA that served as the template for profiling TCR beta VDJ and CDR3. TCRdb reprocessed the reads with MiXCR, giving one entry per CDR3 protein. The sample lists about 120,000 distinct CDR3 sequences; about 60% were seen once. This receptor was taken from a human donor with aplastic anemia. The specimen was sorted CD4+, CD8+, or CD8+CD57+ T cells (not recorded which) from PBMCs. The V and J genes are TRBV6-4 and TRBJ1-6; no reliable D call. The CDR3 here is CASSSRYGSPLHF. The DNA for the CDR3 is TGTGCCAGCAGTTCCAGGTACGGTTCACCCCTCCACTTT.